Below are 30 T cell receptor beta chains sequenced from a single sample in a study of blood T cell repertoires in COVID-19. Profiled with immunoSEQ multiplex PCR; TCRdb holds only in-frame clones, not every one. Seen here are 85,000 to 90,000 clones, 86% observed once, and the top ten hold approximately 1.3%. The sample consisted of peripheral blood. The receptor set was obtained from an elderly man with active or convalescent COVID-19.

This clone was seen more than once but under ten times. V and J are TRBV18 and TRBJ1-1; the D gene is possibly TRBD1 (6 bases). CDR1 is KGHSH, CDR2 LQKENI, per germline. The CDR3 length is 17 residues. The V end lost 2 bases, the J end lost 0 bases, and 16 bases lay between the germline ends. Written as DNA, the CDR3 is TGTGCCAGCTCACCAAAGGACAGCCGCCTATTGAACACTGAAGCTTTCTTT. Protein: CASSPKDSRLLNTEAFF.

A note on this clone: Here the CDR3 omits its conserved ending phenylalanine or tryptophan, so a read error is the likely source. It is unclear where the CDR3 begins or ends on the DNA, so no DNA is shown, and the CDR3 is as TCRdb lists it. V is TRBV12-3 or TRBV12-4 and J is TRBJ2-7; the table's D gene call, TRBD1, was not cross checked with the DNA. The CDR3 sequence runs 12 residues, both termini included. CDR3 residues: CASSLAQGAPTY.

V is TRBV4-3 and J is TRBJ2-1; 7 nucleotides match TRBD2. Per the germline V gene, CDR1 is LGHNA and CDR2 is YSLEER. The CDR3 sequence is 15 residues long. Losses at the gene ends were 3 bases for V and 9 bases for J; bases not matched to a gene: 11. The CDR3 sequence is CASSQYRGGYGEQFF. CDR3 DNA sequence: TGCGCCAGCAGCCAGTATCGCGGGGGATACGGTGAGCAGTTCTTC.

The chain employs TRBV28 and TRBJ2-7, with D possibly TRBD2 on 5 matching bases. The ends were cut back, 3 bases at V and 3 bases at J, with 15 bases in the middle. CDR1 is MDHEN and CDR2 is SYDVKM in the germline V gene. The CDR3 runs 15 residues. The CDR3 reads CASSFRRFDYYEQYF. CDR3 in DNA: TGTGCCAGCAGTTTTAGAAGGTTTGACTACTACGAGCAGTACTTC.

The chain links TRBV30 to TRBJ2-1, with a possible D match to TRBD2 (6 bases). CDR3 length equals 13 residues. Trimming removed 0 bases from V and 6 bases from J, with 9 bases in between. Germline V CDR1 and CDR2: GTSNPN, SVGIG (reference sequence). In DNA form, the CDR3 reads TGTGCCTGGAGTGTACCGGGACTCAATGAGCAGTTCTTC. Its translation: CAWSVPGLNEQFF.

The chain uses TRBV9 and TRBJ2-1, with 9 bases identical to TRBD2. V shed 3 bases, J shed 0 bases, and the junction held 1 base outside the gene matches. Germline V gene data show CDR1 as SGDLS and CDR2 as YYNGEE. The CDR3 is made up of 15 amino acids. CDR3 loop: CASSASGNSYNEQFF. The CDR3 DNA reads as TGTGCCAGCAGCGCTAGCGGGAACTCCTACAATGAGCAGTTCTTC. Filled out from reference TRBV9 and TRBJ2-1, the complete variable domain reads DSGVTQTPKHLITATGQRVTLRCSPRSGDLSVYWYQQSLDQGLQFLIQYYNGEERAKGNILERFSAQQFPDLHSELNLSSLELGDSALYFCASSASGNSYNEQFFGPGTRLTVL.

This chain uses TRBV5-1 with TRBJ1-4; D perhaps matches TRBD1 (6 bases). CDR1 and CDR2 from the germline V gene are SGHRS and YFSETQ. The CDR3 spans 14 residues. Trimming pared 7 bases from V and 8 bases from J, leaving 18 bases between. The CDR3 reads CASAGGQLSEKLFF. The CDR3 bases are TGCGCCAGCGCAGGCGGACAGTTATCAGAAAAACTGTTTTTT. The full variable domain, in which reference TRBV5-1 and TRBJ1-4 provide the parts outside the CDR3, is KAGVTQTPRYLIKTRGQQVTLSCSPISGHRSVSWYQQTPGQGLQFLFEYFSETQRNKGNFPGRFSGRQFSNSRSEMNVSTLELGDSALYLCASAGGQLSEKLFFGSGTQLSVL.

This chain uses TRBV2 with TRBJ2-7; 10 bases match TRBD2. With 6 bases clipped from V and 5 bases from J, the junction kept 7 bases outside the gene matches. The CDR3 loop spans 14 amino acids. Germline CDR1 reads SNHLY; CDR2 reads FYNNEI. In DNA, the CDR3 is TGTGCCAGCAGGATGGGGCTAGCGGGAGACGAGCAGTACTTC. It is translated as CASRMGLAGDEQYF.

This chain connects TRBV18 to TRBJ2-1; 8 bases agree with TRBD2. V shed 3 bases, J shed 4 bases, and the junction held 5 bases outside the gene matches. Looked up from germline, CDR1 is KGHSH and CDR2 is LQKENI. The CDR3 length is 15 residues. The CDR3 nucleotides read TGTGCCAGCTCACCCGGGGGGGAGGCATACAATGAGCAGTTCTTC. It is translated as CASSPGGEAYNEQFF.

The chain carries TRBV5-1 and TRBJ2-5, with 8 bases matching TRBD1. The V segment lost 3 bases and the J segment 4 bases; nucleotides outside the gene matches: 8. The CDR3 extends over 15 amino acids. Germline CDR1 SGHRS, CDR2 YFSETQ. CDR3 loop: CASSSGQGMGETQYF. In nucleotides, the CDR3 is TGCGCCAGCAGCTCAGGACAGGGAATGGGAGAGACCCAGTACTTC.

This rearrangement joins TRBV2 to TRBJ1-2, with unresolved D. This CDR3 contains 16 residues. In germline, CDR1 is SNHLY, CDR2 FYNNEI. V shed 1 base and J shed 4 bases, with 16 bases lying between them. As DNA, the CDR3 is TGTGCCAGCAGTGAAGGTACTTTAATAAGCGGCTATGGCTACACCTTC. It codes for CASSEGTLISGYGYTF. Looking up the rest from reference TRBV2 and TRBJ1-2 gives the full variable domain: EPEVTQTPSHQVTQMGQEVILRCVPISNHLYFYWYRQILGQKVEFLVSFYNNEISEKSEIFDDQFSVERPDGSNFTLKIRSTKLEDSAMYFCASSEGTLISGYGYTFGSGTRLTVV.

This chain uses TRBV18 with TRBJ1-2, with D possibly TRBD1 on 5 matching bases. The V gene's germline CDR1 is KGHSH and CDR2 LQKENI. The CDR3 length is 13 residues. V was clipped by 2 bases and J by 5 bases, with 9 bases between them. CDR3 loop: CASSPGQGYGYTF. DNA for the CDR3: TGTGCCAGCTCACCAGGGCAGGGATATGGCTACACCTTC. Full variable domain (outside the CDR3, taken from reference TRBV18 and TRBJ1-2): NAGVMQNPRHLVRRRGQEARLRCSPMKGHSHVYWYRQLPEEGLKFMVYLQKENIIDESGMPKERFSAEFPKEGPSILRIQQVVRGDSAAYFCASSPGQGYGYTFGSGTRLTVV.

The rearrangement links TRBV19 to TRBJ2-1, with D perhaps TRBD1 (5 bases). The CDR3 totals 13 residues. With 1 base removed from V and 8 bases from J, the gap between germline ends came to 9 bases. Looked up from germline, CDR1 is LNHDA and CDR2 is SQIVND (reference sequence). The DNA for the CDR3 is TGTGCCAGTAGTATAGGAAAAGGGGATGAGCAGTTCTTC. Translating it yields CASSIGKGDEQFF.

The chain carries TRBV11-3 and TRBJ2-1, with D perhaps matching TRBD1 (5 bases). There are 15 residues in the CDR3. V shed 3 bases and J shed 5 bases, with 14 bases lying between them. CDR1 SGHNT and CDR2 YENEEA come from the germline V gene. CDR3 nucleotides: TGTGCCAGCAGCTTTGGGGTTGGGGCTAACAATGAGCAGTTCTTC. Translated, it gives CASSFGVGANNEQFF.

This clone was seen a few times. This sequence joins TRBV6-5 and TRBJ2-2, with 7 bases that match TRBD1. The V and J ends lost 6 bases and 7 bases, in that order; junction bases with no gene match: 11. This CDR3 has 15 amino acids. The germline gives CDR1 MNHEY, CDR2 SVGAGI. The CDR3 sequence is CASSTGQVLGGELFF. In DNA, the CDR3 is TGTGCCAGCAGCACAGGACAGGTACTGGGCGGGGAGCTGTTTTTT.

The rearrangement uses TRBV9 and TRBJ2-5; D is unresolved. Trimming took off 4 bases at V and 4 bases at J, with 20 bases between the two ends. CDR3 length equals 16 residues. Germline-derived CDR1 and CDR2 are SGDLS and YYNGEE. The CDR3 DNA follows: TGTGCCAGCAGCCCTTTTGGTGGGTGGAGTGGAGAGACCCAGTACTTC. Encoded protein: CASSPFGGWSGETQYF. Full variable domain (missing parts from reference TRBV9 and TRBJ2-5): DSGVTQTPKHLITATGQRVTLRCSPRSGDLSVYWYQQSLDQGLQFLIQYYNGEERAKGNILERFSAQQFPDLHSELNLSSLELGDSALYFCASSPFGGWSGETQYFGPGTRLLVL.

The V and J genes are TRBV6-1 and TRBJ2-7; D ambiguous. There are 15 residues in the CDR3. The germline CDR1 and CDR2 sequences are MNHNS and SASEGT. The germline V and J ends were trimmed by 1 base and 0 bases, with 10 bases remaining between them. CDR3 in amino acids: CASSEEAVSSYEQYF. Written as DNA, the CDR3 is TGTGCCAGCAGTGAAGAGGCGGTGAGCTCCTACGAGCAGTACTTC.

In its sample, this clone was seen once. The chain has TRBV21-1 and TRBJ2-2; TRBD2 is the table's D call and was not checked against the DNA. TRBV21-1 is a listed pseudogene. This CDR3 has 15 residues. Here the CDR3 DNA reads TGTGCCAGCACTCCGGGAAGGCCAAACACCGGGGAGCTGTTTTTT. Encoded protein: CASTPGRPNTGELFF.

The chain combines TRBV6-6 with TRBJ1-2; 9 bases line up with TRBD1. The CDR3 runs to 16 residues. Germline V CDR1 and CDR2: MNHNY, SVGAGI (reference sequence). V was clipped by 0 bases and J by 4 bases; unmatched bases: 6. The CDR3 sequence is CASSYSKDRGTYGYTF. DNA for the CDR3: TGTGCCAGCAGTTACTCGAAGGACAGGGGAACCTATGGCTACACCTTC.

This sequence joins TRBV4-1 and TRBJ2-7; 11 bases fit TRBD2. J gave up 4 bases and V 0 bases, and 11 bases lay outside the gene matches. The CDR3 contains 18 residues. Germline V gene lookup returns CDR1 MGHRA and CDR2 YSYEKL. The CDR3 spells CASSQDPGTSGSPYEQYF. The CDR3 coding sequence is TGCGCCAGCAGCCAAGATCCGGGAACTAGCGGGAGCCCTTACGAGCAGTACTTC.

The V and J genes are TRBV27 and TRBJ2-2; 10 bases fit TRBD1. The trim removed 6 bases at V and 7 bases at J, leaving 5 bases unmatched. The CDR3 consists of 14 residues. The V gene's germline CDR1 is MNHEY and CDR2 SMNVEV (reference sequence). For the CDR3, the DNA is TGTGCCAGCAGCCGGACAGGGGGTCACGGGGAGCTGTTTTTT. Its translation: CASSRTGGHGELFF.

The chain combines TRBV28 with TRBJ1-1; 10 bases are a match to TRBD1. V lost 5 bases and J lost 10; bases outside the gene matches: 10. CDR1 is MDHEN, CDR2 SYDVKM, per germline. The CDR3 has 14 residues. The CDR3 DNA is TGTGCCAGCAGTACCGGGACAGGGGTTTTAGGAGCTTTCTTT. This translates into CASSTGTGVLGAFF.

The chain uses TRBV18 and TRBJ2-1; 10 positions match TRBD2. Germline CDR1 KGHSH, CDR2 LQKENI. With 6 bases clipped from V and 9 bases from J, the junction kept 11 bases outside the gene matches. The length of the CDR3 is 15 residues. The CDR3 DNA is TGTGCCAGCTCGCCTTCATCTAGCGGGAGAGCTGAGCAGTTCTTC. Encoded protein: CASSPSSSGRAEQFF.

The chain carries TRBV7-8 and TRBJ1-1; D might be TRBD1 (6 bases). Trimming took off 5 bases at V and 0 bases at J, with 13 bases between the two ends. In germline, CDR1 is SGHVS, CDR2 FQNEAQ. CDR3 size: 15 residues. The CDR3 sequence is CASSDRDKMNTEAFF. Here the CDR3 DNA reads TGTGCCAGCAGCGACCGGGACAAAATGAACACTGAAGCTTTCTTT.

The rearrangement links TRBV6-6 to TRBJ2-7, with 9 bases that match TRBD1. CDR1 is MNHNY and CDR2 is SVGAGI in the germline V gene (reference sequence). J lost 6 bases, V lost 7 bases, and 10 bases had no gene match. This CDR3 region has 14 residues. The CDR3 coding sequence is TGTGCCAGCACCTCCGGGACAGGGAAGGGCGAGCAGTACTTC. Its translation: CASTSGTGKGEQYF.

CDR3 in DNA: TGTGCCAGCTCACCGACTGCTGACACTGAAGCTTTCTTT. It translates to CASSPTADTEAFF. The chain couples TRBV18 to TRBJ1-1, with D unresolved. The CDR3 is made up of 13 amino acids. The germline V gene has CDR1 KGHSH and CDR2 LQKENI. Trimming took 3 bases from V and 3 from J, leaving 8 bases between them.

The chain is built from TRBV7-2 and TRBJ2-1; 11 bases match TRBD2. The V segment lost 5 bases and the J segment 2 bases; nucleotides outside the gene matches: 11. Germline V gene data show CDR1 as SGHTA and CDR2 as FQGNSA. The CDR3 has 18 amino acids. In DNA, the CDR3 is TGTGCCAGCAGCCTCTACCGACGACTAGCGGGACCCTACAATGAGCAGTTCTTC. Protein: CASSLYRRLAGPYNEQFF.

The CDR3 region is CASSYAGAYNEQFF. CDR3 nucleotides: TGTGCCAGCAGTTATGCGGGAGCGTACAATGAGCAGTTCTTC. J is TRBJ2-1 and V is TRBV6-6, with TRBD2 matching 7 bases. The germline V gene encodes CDR1 MNHNY and CDR2 SVGAGI (reference sequence). Trimming removed 3 bases from V and 4 bases from J; junction bases left unmatched: 3. CDR3 length equals 14 residues.

The rearrangement links TRBV5-1 to TRBJ2-7; 8 bases line up with TRBD2. The CDR3 length is 15 residues. Trimming at V came to 3 bases and at J to 3 bases, leaving 8 bases not matched to a gene. Germline V CDR1 and CDR2: SGHRS, YFSETQ. CDR3 sequence (DNA): TGCGCCAGCAGCTCCCGGTTAGCGGGGAACTACGAGCAGTACTTC. It encodes CASSSRLAGNYEQYF.

This clone was observed a handful of times. The V gene is TRBV11-2, the J gene TRBJ2-7; a weak D match, TRBD1 (6 bases). Germline CDR1 is SGHAT and CDR2 is FQNNGV. The V end was cut by 10 bases, the J end by 2 bases, with 15 bases between. The CDR3 consists of 13 residues. The CDR3 region has the DNA TGTGCCACTAATCCAGGGGTGGCCTACGAGCAGTACTTC. Encoded protein: CATNPGVAYEQYF.